This TCR beta chain was retrieved from a study of T cell responses to AZD1222 COVID-19 vaccine. Study-wide results and caveats: Reports indicate that nearly half of spike-specific TCRs are directed at unmutated variant regions. Baseline serostatus was positive in only a handful of AZD1222 recipients. Females made up more of the donors, who were largely white British, and clonal diversity may have come out too low.

The data were produced by immunoSEQ multiplex PCR, yet TCRdb's version contains in-frame clones alone and is incomplete. The sample shows 120,000 or so clones, just over 90% of them seen only once. As to this clone: No antigen is known for it.

After removal of 4 bases from V and 2 bases from J, the junction contained 14 bases not matched to a gene. The CDR3 runs 18 residues. The germline V gene encodes CDR1 WSHSY and CDR2 SAAADI. V gene TRBV10-2 combines with J gene TRBJ1-5, with TRBD1 matching 7 bases. Sequencing was performed on peripheral blood, taken on day 0 of AZD1222 vaccination. The TCR was taken from an adult in good health. The CDR3 DNA reads TGCGCCAGCAGTGGGTCCGCTACAGGGGAAACGGGCAATCAGCCCCAGCATTTT. Amino acids: CASSGSATGETGNQPQHF.